Each of the 4 T cell receptor beta chains below was sequenced from the same sample in a study of lymphopenia after photon versus proton radiotherapy. Measured with immunoSEQ multiplex PCR; TCRdb has only the in-frame clones, and not every one. This sample has some 20,000 clones; about 88% occur once, and the top ten carry about 9%. Sequenced here: peripheral blood, sampled from a patient treated with proton-based radiotherapy. These TCRs come from a man aged 70 or older with pancreatic cancer.

The chain uses TRBV7-8 and TRBJ2-5, with 10 bases that match TRBD1. The closer fit of TRBJ2-7 to the DNA end suggests the J call may be wrong. The CDR3 length is 15 residues. The germline V gene has CDR1 SGHVS and CDR2 FQNEAQ. CDR3 sequence reads: CASSSDRGRGDEQYF. The CDR3, as DNA: TGTGCCAGCAGCTCAGACAGGGGGCGCGGAGACGAGCAGTACTTC.

This clone was found once. The chain joins TRBV11-2 to TRBJ2-7; possibly TRBD2 for D (6 bases). CDR1 is SGHAT, CDR2 FQNNGV, per germline. V gave up 2 bases and J gave up 2 bases, with 10 bases separating them. The CDR3 has 14 amino acids. CDR3 DNA sequence: TGTGCCAGCAGCTTATTGGGACTTACCTACGAGCAGTACTTC. Translation: CASSLLGLTYEQYF.

This rearrangement joins TRBV20-1 to TRBJ1-2; D might be TRBD1 (5 bases). Germline CDR1 and CDR2: DFQATT and SNEGSKA (reference sequence). V lost 6 bases and J 5 bases, leaving 10 bases between the germline ends. The CDR3 is 11 amino acids. The CDR3 loop is CSAEDNYGYTF. For the CDR3, the DNA is TGCAGTGCCGAGGACAATTATGGCTACACCTTC.

This clone came up once. The chain uses TRBV12-5 and TRBJ2-2; 12 bases fit TRBD2. The V gene end was trimmed by 0 bases and the J gene end by 5 bases; junction bases not matched to a gene: 19. Germline values: CDR1 LGHNT, CDR2 FRNRAP. The CDR3 sequence is 22 residues long. The CDR3 spells CASGLVALAGGPALRRTGELFF. In nucleotides, the CDR3 is TGTGCTAGTGGTTTGGTAGCGCTAGCGGGAGGGCCCGCTTTACGCCGGACCGGGGAGCTGTTTTTT.